One sample yielded the 11 T cell receptor beta chains listed below, sequenced in a study of vaccination effects on CD4 cells after COVID-19. These receptors have no known antigen. This table comes from immunoSEQ multiplex PCR, and its TCRdb copy is limited to in-frame clones, with some not included. The profile shows just over 30,000 clones, 55% to 75% of them singletons. Viral peptide pool expansion of antigen-specific CD4+ T cells preceded sequencing in the ViraFEST assay. Cells that had been cultured for approximately eleven days were the source of isolated CD4+ T cells. The sequencing here drew on CD4+ T cells from PBMCs cultured with HCoV-229E spike peptides, taken before COVID-19 vaccination. The receptors come from a human donor who received a COVID-19 vaccine.

This clone was seen a few times. The V and J genes are TRBV6-2 or TRBV6-3 and TRBJ2-7; tentative D call: TRBD1 (5 bases). This CDR3 comprises 15 residues. Looked up from germline, CDR1 is MNHEY and CDR2 is SVGEGT. The V end was cut by 6 bases, the J end by 2 bases, with 17 bases between. In nucleotides, the CDR3 is TGTGCCAGCAGCCCGGACCGCTTAGGGGCCTACGAGCAGTACTTC. Protein: CASSPDRLGAYEQYF.

The chain joins TRBV27 to TRBJ1-2; D gene ambiguous. The V end lost 6 bases, the J end lost 2 bases, and 13 bases lay between the germline ends. The germline V gene encodes CDR1 MNHEY and CDR2 SMNVEV (reference sequence). This CDR3 has 14 residues. CDR3 sequence (DNA): TGTGCCAGCAGACCCCGGACCTTGAACTATGGCTACACCTTC. This gives the protein CASRPRTLNYGYTF.

The chain uses TRBV7-2 and TRBJ2-7; D remains unclear. Between the trimmed V and J ends, which lost 5 bases and 6 bases, there was a span of 8 bases. The germline CDR1 and CDR2 sequences are SGHTA and FQGNSA. The CDR3 is made up of 11 amino acids. The CDR3 coding sequence is TGTGCCAGCAGCCAAAGGGTCGAGCAGTACTTC. Its protein product is CASSQRVEQYF. The whole variable domain, remainder taken from reference TRBV7-2 and TRBJ2-7, is GAGVSQSPSNKVTEKGKDVELRCDPISGHTALYWYRQSLGQGLEFLIYFQGNSAPDKSGLPSDRFSAERTGGSVSTLTIQRTQQEDSAVYLCASSQRVEQYFGPGTRLTVT.

By share, this clone ranks as medium-sized. The CDR3, as DNA: TGCGCCAGCAGCTTGGACAGGGACACTGAAGCTTTCTTT. This codes for CASSLDRDTEAFF. This rearrangement joins TRBV5-1 to TRBJ1-1, with a tentative D call TRBD1 (6 bases). V lost 0 bases and J lost 3, with 6 bases in between. CDR3 size: 13 residues. Germline V gene data show CDR1 as SGHRS and CDR2 as YFSETQ.

This rearrangement joins TRBV18 to TRBJ1-1; no definite D call. Germline lookup yields CDR1 KGHSH and CDR2 LQKENI. This CDR3 has 15 amino acids. Trimming stripped 2 bases from V and 3 bases from J, with 13 bases between. The chain's CDR3 is CASSPVRELYTEAFF. The DNA for the CDR3 is TGTGCCAGCTCACCAGTTCGAGAACTATACACTGAAGCTTTCTTT.

V and J are TRBV7-2 and TRBJ2-2, with 9 bases that match TRBD1. The germline gives CDR1 SGHTA, CDR2 FQGNSA. The CDR3 sequence is 15 residues long. V lost 5 bases to trimming and J lost 6 bases; unmatched junction nucleotides: 7. DNA of the CDR3: TGTGCCAGCAGCCGGACAGGGGCAGAGGCCGGGGAGCTGTTTTTT. This sequence encodes CASSRTGAEAGELFF.

This clone was seen a few times. The chain links TRBV4-1 to TRBJ2-5; TRBD2 aligns across 10 bases. In germline, CDR1 is MGHRA, CDR2 YSYEKL. The J segment lost 7 bases and the V segment lost 4 bases, leaving 9 bases of the junction unmatched. This CDR3 spans 15 amino acids. This chain's CDR3 is CASSPGLAESVTQYF. The CDR3 nucleotides are TGCGCCAGCAGCCCAGGACTAGCGGAATCGGTGACCCAGTACTTC.

The chain employs TRBV2 and TRBJ1-2; 8 bases agree with TRBD1. J gave up 2 bases and V 7 bases, and 12 bases lay outside the gene matches. CDR1 SNHLY and CDR2 FYNNEI come from the germline V gene. The CDR3 runs to 16 residues. CDR3 nucleotides: TGTGCCAGCACCAAAGGGGCAGGGGGCGCGAACTATGGCTACACCTTC. Protein sequence: CASTKGAGGANYGYTF. Using reference TRBV2 and TRBJ1-2 for the parts outside the CDR3, the full variable domain is EPEVTQTPSHQVTQMGQEVILRCVPISNHLYFYWYRQILGQKVEFLVSFYNNEISEKSEIFDDQFSVERPDGSNFTLKIRSTKLEDSAMYFCASTKGAGGANYGYTFGSGTRLTVV.

The CDR3 protein is CASSVGRALVTDTQYF. CDR3 in DNA: TGTGCCAGCAGCGTAGGACGAGCGCTAGTCACAGATACGCAGTATTTT. This sequence joins TRBV9 and TRBJ2-3; D is unresolved. V was cut by 0 bases and J by 2 bases, with 13 bases left in between. This CDR3 has 16 residues. Germline-derived CDR1 and CDR2 are SGDLS and YYNGEE.

The genes are TRBV4-1 and TRBJ1-4; weak D call: TRBD1 (6 bases). V dropped 3 bases and J dropped 3 bases, with 11 bases sitting between them. Germline V lookup: CDR1 MGHRA, CDR2 YSYEKL. CDR3 size: 15 residues. CDR3 protein: CASSQNREANEKLFF. The CDR3 DNA follows: TGCGCCAGCAGCCAGAACAGGGAGGCTAATGAAAAACTGTTTTTT.

This clone appeared a single time. The chain has TRBV7-2 and TRBJ1-3, with 8 nucleotides matching TRBD1. The ends lost 5 bases at V and 2 bases at J; junction bases unmatched: 2. Germline values: CDR1 SGHTA, CDR2 FQGNSA. This CDR3 spans 14 amino acids. CDR3 in amino acids: CASSLTGAGNTIYF. The CDR3 DNA follows: TGTGCCAGCAGCCTGACAGGGGCTGGAAACACCATATATTTT.